This TCR beta chain stems from a study of blood T cell repertoires in COVID-19. Membership in each cohort depended on participant-reported clinical history. Each recovered donor of Cohort 3 presented with two negative PCRs, clearance, or symptom resolution. Source study methods: Estimated nucleated cell counts came from reference gene primer amplification. The data were produced by immunoSEQ multiplex PCR, yet TCRdb's version contains in-frame clones alone and is incomplete. V and J calls and clone size are those listed in that table; D and trimming were worked out from the DNA. This sample carries some 200,000 clones, 65% to 90% of them seen once, and the ten largest clones take about an eighth. Germline loops: CDR1 GTSNPN, CDR2 SVGIG (reference sequence). There are 13 residues in the CDR3. With 7 bases clipped from V and 8 bases from J, the junction kept 11 bases outside the gene matches.

The TCR originated in a man aged 35-49 years who had recovered from COVID-19. The chain uses TRBV30 and TRBJ1-3; 7 nucleotides match TRBD1. Sequencing input: PBMCs or T cells enriched from blood (not recorded which). Here the CDR3 reads CALDRAMSDTIYF. As DNA, the CDR3 is TGTGCCTTAGACAGGGCAATGTCGGACACCATATATTTT.